This T cell receptor (beta chain) was sequenced for a study of T cell repertoires in cytomegalovirus infection. Study overall: Public TCR beta signature analysis indicated the presence of both CMV infection and matching HLA type.

MiXCR, run by TCRdb on the reads, gives a single entry per CDR3 protein. The sample carries approximately 170,000 distinct CDR3 sequences, around 15% recorded once. This clonotype was observed at least ten times. Antigen: not known. Regarding the study as a whole: Summed frequency of public TCR beta families distinguished CMV carriers with the relevant HLA. Across the ex vivo response, the dominant clonotypes were HLA-C-restricted CMV-specific TCR beta clonotypes.

Trimming took off 7 bases at V and 0 bases at J, with 9 bases between the two ends. Per germline, CDR1 SGHTA and CDR2 FQGTGA. This CDR3 spans 13 amino acids. Sequencing used PBMCs. This chain connects TRBV7-3 to TRBJ1-1; no definite D call. The receptor's source is a human donor in good health (CMV status not recorded). Some clones in this sample may be carry-over from other donors' samples. This CDR3 reads CASTPAMNTEAFF. The CDR3 DNA reads TGTGCCAGCACCCCCGCCATGAACACTGAAGCTTTCTTT.